The sequence of this TCR beta chain was determined in a study of shared clonotypes between healthy human individuals. Study-level points and caveats: Sharing of clonotypes among donors was expected to vary with sequencing depth.

As for this clone: As yet, its antigen is unknown.

The V and J ends lost 6 bases and 0 bases respectively, with 12 bases between them. Germline V gene lookup returns CDR1 KGHSH and CDR2 LQKENI. The CDR3 is 14 residues long. Data came from immunoSEQ multiplex PCR; TCRdb stores just in-frame clones and leaves some out. The sample carries fewer than 1.8 million clones, about 98.5% recorded once. The chain recombines TRBV18 with TRBJ2-7; D gene uncertain. The sample consisted of naive CD4+ T cells sorted from blood. The subset is: CD45RA+ positively selected. This clonotype was obtained from a man aged 30 to 39 in good health. The CDR3 nucleotides read TGTGCCAGCTCGCCGGCCGTGGCCTCCTACGAGCAGTACTTC. Its translation: CASSPAVASYEQYF.